This T cell receptor beta chain emerged from a study of neurological immune-mediated disorders. V dropped 8 bases and J dropped 3; count of bases not matched to a gene: 5. The CDR3 contains 13 residues. CDR1 and CDR2 (germline): SNHLY, FYNNEI. This clonotype has ten or more counts. The antigen remains unidentified. Sample time point: longitudinal time-point 2. Unsorted libraries were generated from 2 million PBMCs held at -80 degrees C. Findings and limits, study-wide: In HTLV-1-associated myelopathy, TCR clonal expansion was greatest, whereas multiple sclerosis had the least, falling below healthy controls.

Every sequencing run produced over 160 million TCR-beta sequences that came from 15-18 subjects. TCRdb re-analysed the 5' RACE reads in MiXCR, keeping a single row per CDR3 protein. The repertoire holds under 100,000 distinct CDR3 sequences, with 13% as singletons. The TCR comes from a female donor with HTLV-1-associated myelopathy (HAM/TSP). This chain uses TRBV2 with TRBJ2-5, with TRBD1 matching 8 bases. The sequenced sample was PBMCs. Here the CDR3 DNA reads TGTGCCAGCGACGGGACAGGAGAAGAGACCCAGTACTTC. Its protein is CASDGTGEETQYF.